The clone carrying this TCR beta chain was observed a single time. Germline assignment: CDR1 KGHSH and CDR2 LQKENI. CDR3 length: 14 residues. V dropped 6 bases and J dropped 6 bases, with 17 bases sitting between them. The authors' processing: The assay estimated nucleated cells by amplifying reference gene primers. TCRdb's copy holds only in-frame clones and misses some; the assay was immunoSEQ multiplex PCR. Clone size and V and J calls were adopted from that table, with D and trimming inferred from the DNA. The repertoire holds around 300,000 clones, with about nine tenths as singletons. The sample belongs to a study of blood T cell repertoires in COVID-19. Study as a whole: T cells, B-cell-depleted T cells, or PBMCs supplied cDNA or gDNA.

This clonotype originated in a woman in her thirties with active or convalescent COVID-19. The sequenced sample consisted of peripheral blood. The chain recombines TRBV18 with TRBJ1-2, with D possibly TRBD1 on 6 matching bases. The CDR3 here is CASSASQGTDGYTF. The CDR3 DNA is TGTGCCAGCTCCGCCTCACAGGGTACAGATGGCTACACCTTC. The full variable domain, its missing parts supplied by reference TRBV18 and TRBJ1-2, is NAGVMQNPRHLVRRRGQEARLRCSPMKGHSHVYWYRQLPEEGLKFMVYLQKENIIDESGMPKERFSAEFPKEGPSILRIQQVVRGDSAAYFCASSASQGTDGYTFGSGTRLTVV.